The rows below give T cell receptor beta chains drawn from one sample of a study of blood T cell repertoires in COVID-19. Sequencing was performed with immunoSEQ multiplex PCR; in TCRdb, only in-frame clones are kept and a portion is missing. The sample carries under 150,000 clones, about four fifths recorded once. Material: peripheral blood. These receptors were taken from a woman aged 60 to 75 with active or convalescent COVID-19. The CDR3 runs from the conserved cysteine through the conserved F or W. D genes are given only for firm matches. The size entry is marked missing in some rows and otherwise reads once, few, many or a size class.

d_call,v_call,clone_size,j_call,cdr3_aa,cdr3_nt
TRBD1,TRBV7-2,-,TRBJ1-2,CASSLYPGTGLGYTF,TGTGCCAGCAGCTTATACCCCGGGACAGGGCTTGGCTACACCTTC
-,TRBV28,once,TRBJ2-7,CASKQGMSAEQYF,TGTGCCAGTAAACAGGGTATGTCGGCCGAGCAGTACTTC
-,TRBV2,-,TRBJ1-5,CASSTGTSDNQPQHF,TGTGCCAGCTCTACAGGGACATCGGACAATCAGCCCCAGCATTTT
-,TRBV19,-,TRBJ1-4,CASSITGLNEKLFF,TGTGCCAGTAGTATAACAGGGTTAAACGAAAAACTGTTTTTT
TRBD1,TRBV6-5,-,TRBJ1-5,CASTGTGGEQPQHF,TGTGCCTCCACTGGGACAGGGGGCGAACAGCCCCAGCATTTT
TRBD1,TRBV30,once,TRBJ2-2,CASDREFYGELFF,TGTGCCTCGGACAGGGAGTTTTATGGGGAGCTGTTTTTT
TRBD1,TRBV5-1,-,TRBJ1-5,CASSVTGDSNQPQHF,TGCGCCAGCAGTGTGACAGGGGATAGCAATCAGCCCCAGCATTTT
-,TRBV5-6,-,TRBJ1-2,CASSPTENYGYTF,TGTGCCAGCAGCCCAACTGAGAACTATGGCTACACCTTC
-,TRBV5-5,few,TRBJ2-3,CASSVFTGDTDTQYF,TGTGCCAGCAGCGTGTTTACAGGAGACACAGATACGCAGTATTTT
-,TRBV1,once,TRBJ1-2,CTSSQVGQPRPFYGYTF,TGCACCAGCAGCCAAGTTGGACAGCCTAGACCTTTCTATGGCTACACCTTC
TRBD2,TRBV20-1,-,TRBJ2-5,CSASRLAGGPGETQYF,TGCAGTGCTAGTAGACTAGCGGGAGGGCCGGGGGAGACCCAGTACTTC
-,TRBV10-3,-,TRBJ2-5,CAISEGRTNQETQYF,TGTGCCATCAGTGAAGGCAGGACAAACCAAGAGACCCAGTACTTC
-,TRBV5-6,few,TRBJ1-4,CASSLGVDTHNEKLFF,TGTGCCAGCAGCCTGGGGGTTGACACGCATAATGAAAAACTGTTTTTT
TRBD1,TRBV29-1,-,TRBJ2-4,CSVAVGQGQNIQYF,TGCAGCGTCGCTGTGGGACAGGGTCAAAACATTCAGTACTTC
-,TRBV30,few,TRBJ1-5,CAWTTNSNQPQHF,TGTGCCTGGACCACTAATAGCAATCAGCCCCAGCATTTT
TRBD1,TRBV29-1,-,TRBJ1-4,CSVAGFRGEKLFF,TGCAGCGTTGCCGGATTCAGGGGGGAAAAACTGTTTTTT
-,TRBV19,-,TRBJ2-3,CASSIQGSTDTQYF,TGTGCCAGTAGTATCCAGGGTAGCACAGATACGCAGTATTTT
-,TRBV19,once,TRBJ1-1,CASSMTANTEAFF,TGTGCCAGTAGTATGACAGCTAACACTGAAGCTTTCTTT
-,TRBV5-1,-,TRBJ2-7,CASSFVRTASGRPSRYEQYF,TGCGCCAGCAGCTTTGTCCGCACCGCCTCGGGGAGGCCCTCTAGGTACGAGCAGTACTTC
-,TRBV28,-,TRBJ1-1,CASRRSSLLNTEAFF,TGTGCCAGCAGGCGGTCAAGCCTCCTGAACACTGAAGCTTTCTTT